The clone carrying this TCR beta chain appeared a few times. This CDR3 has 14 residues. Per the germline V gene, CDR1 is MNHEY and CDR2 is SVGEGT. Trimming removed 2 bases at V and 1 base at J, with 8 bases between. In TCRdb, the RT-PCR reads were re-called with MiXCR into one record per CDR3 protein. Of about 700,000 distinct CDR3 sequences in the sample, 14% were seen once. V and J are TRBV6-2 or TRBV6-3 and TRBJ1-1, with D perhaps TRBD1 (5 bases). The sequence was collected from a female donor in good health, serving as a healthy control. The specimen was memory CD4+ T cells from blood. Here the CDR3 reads CASSYEGPNTEAFF. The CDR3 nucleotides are TGTGCCAGCAGTTACGAGGGGCCGAACACTGAAGCTTTCTTT.